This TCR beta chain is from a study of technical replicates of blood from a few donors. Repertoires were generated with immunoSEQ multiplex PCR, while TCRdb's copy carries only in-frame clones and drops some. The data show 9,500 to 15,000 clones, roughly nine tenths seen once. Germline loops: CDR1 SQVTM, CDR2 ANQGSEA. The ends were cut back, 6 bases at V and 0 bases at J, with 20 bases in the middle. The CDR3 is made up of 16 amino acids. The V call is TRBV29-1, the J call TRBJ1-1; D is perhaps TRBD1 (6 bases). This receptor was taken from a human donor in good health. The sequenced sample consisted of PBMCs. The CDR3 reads CSVRVLGAQMNTEAFF. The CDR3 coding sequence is TGCAGCGTGCGAGTCCTGGGGGCCCAAATGAACACTGAAGCTTTCTTT.